This T cell receptor (beta chain) stems from a study of vaccination and CD4 T cells after COVID-19. At the level of the study: Four females and six males made up the convalescents, with two Hispanic.

Comments on this clonotype: The target antigen is unknown.

As for treatment: approximately 9-day PBMC culture with coronavirus spike peptide pools or control peptides (ViraFEST assay). The unexposed donor gave CD4+ T cells before the COVID-19 pandemic (2011-2018). An Oncomine TCR Beta short-read assay was used to sequence the DNA from cultured CD4+ T cells. Someone extracted genomic DNA from cultured CD4+ T cells. From the PCR reads, TCRdb called clonotypes with MiXCR, one entry per CDR3 protein. The data contain thousands of distinct CDR3 sequences, more than 35% of them singletons. Trimming cost V 1 base and J 0 bases; bases outside gene matches: 4. Looked up from germline, CDR1 is DFQATT and CDR2 is SNEGSKA (reference sequence). This CDR3 region has 18 residues.

What was sequenced was CD4+ T cells from blood, cultured in vitro. V gene TRBV20-1 combines with J gene TRBJ2-6; 12 bases match TRBD2. This sequence was found in a human donor in good health. CDR3 nucleotide sequence: TGCAGTGCTAGAGTCTCTAGCGGGAGGGTCTCTGGGGCCAACGTCCTGACTTTC. Translated, it gives CSARVSSGRVSGANVLTF.